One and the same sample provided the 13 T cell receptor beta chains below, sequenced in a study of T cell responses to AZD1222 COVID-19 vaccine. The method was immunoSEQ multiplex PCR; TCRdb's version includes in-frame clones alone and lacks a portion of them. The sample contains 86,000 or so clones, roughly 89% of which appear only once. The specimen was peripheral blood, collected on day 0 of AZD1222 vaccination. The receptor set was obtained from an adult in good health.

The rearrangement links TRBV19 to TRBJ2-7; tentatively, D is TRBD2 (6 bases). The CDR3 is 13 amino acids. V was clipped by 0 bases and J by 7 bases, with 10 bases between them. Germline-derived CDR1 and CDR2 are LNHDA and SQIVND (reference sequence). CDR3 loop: CASSIDPLAEQYF. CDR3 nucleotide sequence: TGTGCCAGTAGTATAGATCCTCTAGCGGAGCAGTACTTC.

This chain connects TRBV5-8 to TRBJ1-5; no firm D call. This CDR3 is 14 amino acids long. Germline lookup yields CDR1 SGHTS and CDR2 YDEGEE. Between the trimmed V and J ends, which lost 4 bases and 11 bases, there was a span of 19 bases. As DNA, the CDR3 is TGTGCCAGCAGCCCGCCCTCAGGAGCCTTGTCCCAGCATTTT. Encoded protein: CASSPPSGALSQHF.

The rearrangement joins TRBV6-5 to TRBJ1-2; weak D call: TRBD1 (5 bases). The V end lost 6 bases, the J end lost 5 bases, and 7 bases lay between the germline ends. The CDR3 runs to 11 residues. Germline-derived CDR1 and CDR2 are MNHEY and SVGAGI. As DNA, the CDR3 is TGTGCCAGCAGCCAGGGATATGGCTACACCTTC. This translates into CASSQGYGYTF.

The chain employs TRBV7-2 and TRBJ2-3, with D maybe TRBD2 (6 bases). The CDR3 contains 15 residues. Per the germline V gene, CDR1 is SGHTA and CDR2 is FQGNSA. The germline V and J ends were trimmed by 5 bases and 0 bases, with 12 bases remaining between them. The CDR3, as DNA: TGTGCCAGCAGCGCTCCCGGGACTAGCACAGATACGCAGTATTTT. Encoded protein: CASSAPGTSTDTQYF.

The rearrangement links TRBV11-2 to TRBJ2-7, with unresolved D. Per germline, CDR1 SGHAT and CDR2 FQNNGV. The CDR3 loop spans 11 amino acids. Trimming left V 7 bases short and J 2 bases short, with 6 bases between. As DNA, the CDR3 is TGTGCCAGCACACCAACCTACGAGCAGTACTTC. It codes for CASTPTYEQYF.

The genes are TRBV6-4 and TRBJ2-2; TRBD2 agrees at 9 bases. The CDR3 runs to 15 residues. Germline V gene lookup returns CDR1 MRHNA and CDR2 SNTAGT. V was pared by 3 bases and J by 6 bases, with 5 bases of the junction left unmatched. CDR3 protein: CASSEEREVSGELFF. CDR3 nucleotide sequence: TGTGCCAGCAGTGAGGAGCGGGAGGTCTCCGGGGAGCTGTTTTTT.

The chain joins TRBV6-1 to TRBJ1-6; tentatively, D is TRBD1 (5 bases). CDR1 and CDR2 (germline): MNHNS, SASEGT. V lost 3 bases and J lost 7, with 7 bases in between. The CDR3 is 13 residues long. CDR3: CASSDRANSPLHF. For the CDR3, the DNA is TGTGCCAGCAGTGACAGGGCCAATTCACCCCTCCACTTT.

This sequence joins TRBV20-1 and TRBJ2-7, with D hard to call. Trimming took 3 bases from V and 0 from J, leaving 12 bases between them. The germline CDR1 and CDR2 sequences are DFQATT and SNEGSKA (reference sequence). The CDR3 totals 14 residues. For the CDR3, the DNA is TGCAGTGCTAGTGGAAGGCAACCCTCCTACGAGCAGTACTTC. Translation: CSASGRQPSYEQYF.

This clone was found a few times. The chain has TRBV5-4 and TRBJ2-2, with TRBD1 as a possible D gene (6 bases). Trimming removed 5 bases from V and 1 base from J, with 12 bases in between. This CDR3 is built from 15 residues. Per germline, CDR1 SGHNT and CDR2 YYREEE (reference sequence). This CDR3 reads CASRAGTKNTGELFF. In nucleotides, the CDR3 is TGTGCCAGCAGGGCCGGGACAAAGAACACCGGGGAGCTGTTTTTT. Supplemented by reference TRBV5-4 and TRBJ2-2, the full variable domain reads ETGVTQSPTHLIKTRGQQVTLRCSSQSGHNTVSWYQQALGQGPQFIFQYYREEENGRGNFPPRFSGLQFPNYSSELNVNALELDDSALYLCASRAGTKNTGELFFGEGSRLTVL.

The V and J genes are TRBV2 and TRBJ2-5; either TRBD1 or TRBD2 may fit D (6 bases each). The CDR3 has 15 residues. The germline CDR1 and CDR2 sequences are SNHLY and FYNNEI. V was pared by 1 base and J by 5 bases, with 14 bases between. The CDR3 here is CASSEGGAPRETQYF. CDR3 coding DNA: TGTGCCAGCAGTGAAGGGGGGGCCCCAAGGGAGACCCAGTACTTC.

CDR3 DNA sequence: TGTGCCAGCAGCCAAGATAGAATAGGACTATCGGATGAGCAGTTCTTC. Its protein is CASSQDRIGLSDEQFF. V is TRBV3-1 (or the pseudogene TRBV3-2) and J is TRBJ2-1; tentatively, D is TRBD2 (6 bases). The CDR3 has 16 residues. The ends were cut back, 0 bases at V and 8 bases at J, with 17 bases in the middle. The V gene's germline CDR1 is LGHDT and CDR2 YNNKEL (reference sequence).

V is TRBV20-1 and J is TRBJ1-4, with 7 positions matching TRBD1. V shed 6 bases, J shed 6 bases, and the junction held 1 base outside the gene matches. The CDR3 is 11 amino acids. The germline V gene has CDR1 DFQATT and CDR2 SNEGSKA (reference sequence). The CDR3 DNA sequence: TGCAGTGCGGGGACAGATGAAAAACTGTTTTTT. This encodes CSAGTDEKLFF.

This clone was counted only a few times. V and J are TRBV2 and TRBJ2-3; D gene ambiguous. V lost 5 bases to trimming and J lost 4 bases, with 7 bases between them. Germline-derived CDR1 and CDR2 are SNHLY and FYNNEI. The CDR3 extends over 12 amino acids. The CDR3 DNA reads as TGTGCCAGCAGTAAGGGTCCAGATACGCAGTATTTT. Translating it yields CASSKGPDTQYF.